These 5 T cell receptor beta chains came from one sample sequenced in a study of blood T cell repertoires in COVID-19. Only in-frame clones appear in the TCRdb table, and some are missing; sequencing was by immunoSEQ multiplex PCR. This sample has over 200,000 clones, with more than 75% found just once. The sample was peripheral blood. These receptors were obtained from an elderly man with acute or convalescent COVID-19.

V gene TRBV19 combines with J gene TRBJ2-7; 9 bases agree with TRBD1. Germline trimming cut 3 bases from V and 5 bases from J; bases unmatched to any gene: 11. Germline lookup yields CDR1 LNHDA and CDR2 SQIVND (reference sequence). The CDR3 contains 16 residues. The CDR3 DNA sequence: TGTGCCAGTAGTATTCGTAGGGACAGGGCTTATGACGAGCAGTACGTC. Amino acids: CASSIRRDRAYDEQYV.

V and J are TRBV6-5 and TRBJ2-7; possibly TRBD1 for D (6 bases). CDR3 size: 13 residues. Germline V gives CDR1 MNHEY, CDR2 SVGAGI. V was cut by 6 bases and J by 3 bases, with 12 bases left in between. The CDR3 is CASRPSQGYEQYV. CDR3 bases: TGTGCCAGCAGACCCTCACAGGGCTACGAGCAGTACGTC.

The rearrangement uses TRBV12-3 or TRBV12-4 and TRBJ2-1, with 7 nucleotides matching TRBD1. The CDR3 runs 13 residues. Trimming removed 4 bases from V and 4 bases from J; junction bases left unmatched: 1. CDR3 sequence: CASSSGQYNEQFF. CDR3 nucleotide sequence: TGTGCCAGCAGTTCGGGACAGTACAATGAGCAGTTCTTC.

The sample holds one count of this clone. The V call is TRBV30, the J call TRBJ1-4; 11 nucleotides align to TRBD1. Germline-derived CDR1 and CDR2 are GTSNPN and SVGIG (reference sequence). V shed 0 bases, J shed 7 bases, and the junction held 4 bases outside the gene matches. The CDR3 has 15 residues. CDR3 nucleotide sequence: TGTGCCTGGAGTGTACCGGGACAGGGGGGTGAAAAACTGTTTTTT. Translation gives CAWSVPGQGGEKLFF.

The chain is built from TRBV11-2 and TRBJ2-1; TRBD2 matches 15 bases. J lost 5 bases, V lost 5 bases, and 4 bases had no gene match. This CDR3 is built from 16 residues. Germline assignment: CDR1 SGHAT and CDR2 FQNNGV. In DNA, the CDR3 is TGTGCCAGCAGCCCGGGACTAGCGGGAGGAGACAATGAGCAGTTCTTC. Its protein product is CASSPGLAGGDNEQFF.